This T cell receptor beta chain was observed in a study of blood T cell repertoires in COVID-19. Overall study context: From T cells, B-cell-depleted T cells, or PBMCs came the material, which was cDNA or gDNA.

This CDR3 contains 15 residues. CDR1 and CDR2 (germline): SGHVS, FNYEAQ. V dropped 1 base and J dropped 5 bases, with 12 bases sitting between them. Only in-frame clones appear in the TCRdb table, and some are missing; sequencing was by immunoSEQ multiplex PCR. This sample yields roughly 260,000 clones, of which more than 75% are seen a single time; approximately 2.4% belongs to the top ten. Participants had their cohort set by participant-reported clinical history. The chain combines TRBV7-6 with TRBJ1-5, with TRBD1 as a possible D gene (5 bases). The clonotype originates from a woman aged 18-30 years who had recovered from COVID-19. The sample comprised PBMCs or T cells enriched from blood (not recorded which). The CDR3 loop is CASSLDIRDYQPQHF. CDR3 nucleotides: TGTGCCAGCAGCTTAGATATCAGGGATTATCAGCCCCAGCATTTT.